This T cell receptor beta chain was sequenced for a study of shared clonotypes between healthy human individuals. General study points: Clonotypes which were not shared had lower generation probabilities than clonotypes that all four donors shared. The study found about 5% of naive CD4 clonotypes shared across four donors. Rarefaction curves obtained for sorted subsets showed sequencing incomplete despite large depth.

As concerns this clone: Antigen: not known.

The CDR3 sequence is 20 residues long. The ends lost 3 bases at V and 5 bases at J; junction bases unmatched: 13. Germline loops: CDR1 PRHDT, CDR2 FYEKMQ (reference sequence). Per sorted-subset replicate PCR, input was approximately 180 ng DNA, representing roughly 29,000 T cell genomes. Generated by immunoSEQ multiplex PCR, the TCRdb table keeps only in-frame clones and is missing some. The sample yields about 580,000 clones, 95% to 98% seen once. Cells designated naive CD8 were CD45RO-negative and were positively selected for CCR7, with terminally differentiated effector memory CD45RA+ cells excluded.

V and J are TRBV13 and TRBJ2-1; TRBD2 aligns across 16 bases. Specimen: naive CD8+ T cells sorted from blood. This sequence was found in a man younger than 40 in good health. CDR3 residues: CASSLGLAGGLATADNEQFF. The CDR3 nucleotides read TGTGCCAGCAGCTTGGGACTAGCGGGAGGGTTGGCGACCGCCGACAATGAGCAGTTCTTC.